The clone carrying this T cell receptor (beta chain) was detected a few times. These data belong to a study of blood T cells in healthy people across ages. Each sample yielded at least 5 micrograms of PBMC total RNA. Next came a second PCR, run for about 6 to 12 cycles, which used a sample-barcoded 5' primer along with a J-beta primer mix. TCRdb ran MiXCR on the 5' RACE reads and lists one entry per CDR3 protein. The table shows fewer than 2,000,000 distinct CDR3 sequences, with about two fifths occurring only once. The germline CDR1 and CDR2 sequences are KGHDR and SFDVKD. With V trimmed by 4 bases and J by 5 bases, 7 bases remained unmatched. CDR3 length: 15 amino acids.

This receptor was taken from a human donor in good health. The specimen sequenced was blood. The V gene is TRBV24-1, the J gene TRBJ2-3; 8 nucleotides agree with TRBD2. The CDR3 DNA reads as TGTGCCACCAGTGACCCGGGGGGGGCCGGAGATACGCAGTATTTT. Translating it yields CATSDPGGAGDTQYF.